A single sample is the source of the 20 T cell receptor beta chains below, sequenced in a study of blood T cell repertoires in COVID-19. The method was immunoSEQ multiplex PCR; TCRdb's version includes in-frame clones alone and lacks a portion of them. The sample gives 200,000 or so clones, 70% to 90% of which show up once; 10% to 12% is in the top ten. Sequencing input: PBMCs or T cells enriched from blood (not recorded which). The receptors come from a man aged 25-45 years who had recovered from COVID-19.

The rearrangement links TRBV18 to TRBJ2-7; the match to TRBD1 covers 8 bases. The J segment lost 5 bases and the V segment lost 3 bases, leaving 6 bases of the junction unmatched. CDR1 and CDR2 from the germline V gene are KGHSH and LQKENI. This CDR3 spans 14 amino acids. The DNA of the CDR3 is TGTGCCAGCTCACCTGGGACAGGCGTAAACGAGCAGTACTTC. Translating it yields CASSPGTGVNEQYF.

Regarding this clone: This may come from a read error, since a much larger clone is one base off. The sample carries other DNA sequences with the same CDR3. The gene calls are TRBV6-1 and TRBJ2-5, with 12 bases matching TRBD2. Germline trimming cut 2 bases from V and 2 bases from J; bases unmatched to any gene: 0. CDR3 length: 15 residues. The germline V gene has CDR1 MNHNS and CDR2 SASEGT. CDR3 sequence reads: CASSELAGGQETQYF. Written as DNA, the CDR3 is TGTGCCAGCAGTGAACTAGCGGGAGGGCAAGAGACCCAGTACTTC.

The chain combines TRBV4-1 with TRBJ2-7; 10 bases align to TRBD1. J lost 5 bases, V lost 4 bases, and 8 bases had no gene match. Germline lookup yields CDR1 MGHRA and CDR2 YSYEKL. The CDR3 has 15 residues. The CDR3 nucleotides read TGCGCCAGCAGCCTGTTGGGACAGGGGCCTGACGAGCAGTACTTC. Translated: CASSLLGQGPDEQYF.

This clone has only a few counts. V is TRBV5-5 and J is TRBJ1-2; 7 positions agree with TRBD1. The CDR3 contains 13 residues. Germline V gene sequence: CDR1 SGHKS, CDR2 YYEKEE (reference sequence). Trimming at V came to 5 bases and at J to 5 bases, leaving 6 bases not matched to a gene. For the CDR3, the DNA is TGTGCCAGCAGACCTCAGGGGGTTTATGGCTACACCTTC. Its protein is CASRPQGVYGYTF.

For the CDR3, the DNA is TGCAGCCCCAAGCAGGCAGGGAACACTGAAGCTTTCTTT. Protein: CSPKQAGNTEAFF. The rearrangement joins TRBV29-1 to TRBJ1-1, with D hard to call. The ends were cut back, 8 bases at V and 1 base at J, with 14 bases in the middle. The CDR3 contains 13 residues. CDR1 and CDR2 from the germline V gene are SQVTM and ANQGSEA.

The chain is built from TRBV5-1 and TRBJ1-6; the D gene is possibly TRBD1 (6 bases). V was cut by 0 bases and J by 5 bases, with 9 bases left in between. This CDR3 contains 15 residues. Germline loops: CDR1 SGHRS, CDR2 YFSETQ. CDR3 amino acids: CASSLGDTNNSPLHF. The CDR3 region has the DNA TGCGCCAGCAGCTTGGGGGACACAAATAATTCACCCCTCCACTTT.

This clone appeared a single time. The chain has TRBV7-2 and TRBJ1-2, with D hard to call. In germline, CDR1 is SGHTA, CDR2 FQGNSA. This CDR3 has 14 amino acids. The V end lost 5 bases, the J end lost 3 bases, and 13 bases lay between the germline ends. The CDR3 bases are TGTGCCAGCAGCACCCGAGCGTCCGACTATGGCTACACCTTC. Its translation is CASSTRASDYGYTF.

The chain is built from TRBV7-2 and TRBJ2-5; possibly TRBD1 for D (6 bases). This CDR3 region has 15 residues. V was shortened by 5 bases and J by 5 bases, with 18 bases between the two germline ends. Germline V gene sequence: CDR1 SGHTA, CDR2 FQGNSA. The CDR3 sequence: CASSNRDRPWETQYF. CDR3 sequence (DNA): TGTGCCAGCAGCAATCGAGACAGGCCGTGGGAGACCCAGTACTTC.

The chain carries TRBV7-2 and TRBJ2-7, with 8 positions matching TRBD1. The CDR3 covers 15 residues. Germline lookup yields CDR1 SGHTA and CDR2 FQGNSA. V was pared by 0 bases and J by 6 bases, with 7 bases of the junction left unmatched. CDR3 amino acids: CASSLAPGQDIEQYF. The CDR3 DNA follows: TGTGCCAGCAGCTTAGCGCCGGGACAGGACATCGAGCAGTACTTC.

The CDR3 here is CASSLASGRQHEQFF. CDR3 DNA sequence: TGTGCCAGCAGCTTGGCCAGCGGGAGGCAGCATGAGCAGTTCTTC. V and J are TRBV5-4 and TRBJ2-1; TRBD2 aligns across 9 bases. The germline CDR1 and CDR2 sequences are SGHNT and YYREEE (reference sequence). J gave up 8 bases and V 0 bases, and 6 bases lay outside the gene matches. This CDR3 is 15 amino acids long.

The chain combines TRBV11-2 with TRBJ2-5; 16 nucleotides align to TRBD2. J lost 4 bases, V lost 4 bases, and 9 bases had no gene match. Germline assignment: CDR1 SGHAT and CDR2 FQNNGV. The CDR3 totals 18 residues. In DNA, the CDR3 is TGTGCCAGCAGCTCGGGACTAGCGGGAGGGCGGATCCGAGAGACCCAGTACTTC. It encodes CASSSGLAGGRIRETQYF.

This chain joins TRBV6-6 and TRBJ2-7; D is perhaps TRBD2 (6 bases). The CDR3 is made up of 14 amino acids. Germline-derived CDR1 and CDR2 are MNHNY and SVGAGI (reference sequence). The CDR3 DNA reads TGTGCTGTCTCCACCGGGACTCGTACCTACGAGCAGTACTTC. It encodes CAVSTGTRTYEQYF.

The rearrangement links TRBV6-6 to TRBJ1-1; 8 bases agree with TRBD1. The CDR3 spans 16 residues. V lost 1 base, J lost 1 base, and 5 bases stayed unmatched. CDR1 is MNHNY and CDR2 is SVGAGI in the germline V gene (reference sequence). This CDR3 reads CASSYFLTGANTEAFF. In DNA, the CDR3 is TGTGCCAGCAGTTACTTCCTGACAGGGGCGAACACTGAAGCTTTCTTT.

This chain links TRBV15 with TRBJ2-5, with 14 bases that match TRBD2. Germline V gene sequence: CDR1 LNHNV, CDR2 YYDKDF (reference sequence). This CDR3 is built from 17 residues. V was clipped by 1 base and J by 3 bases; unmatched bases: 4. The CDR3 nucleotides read TGTGCCACCAGCAGAGTTCCGGGACTAGCGGGAGAAGAGACCCAGTACTTC. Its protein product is CATSRVPGLAGEETQYF.

The chain's CDR3 is CASSRTGIVELFF. CDR3 bases: TGTGCCAGCAGTCGGACAGGGATCGTGGAGCTGTTTTTT. The V and J genes are TRBV12-3 or TRBV12-4 and TRBJ2-2, with 8 bases lining up with TRBD1. The CDR3 extends over 13 amino acids. The ends lost 5 bases at V and 10 bases at J; junction bases unmatched: 6.

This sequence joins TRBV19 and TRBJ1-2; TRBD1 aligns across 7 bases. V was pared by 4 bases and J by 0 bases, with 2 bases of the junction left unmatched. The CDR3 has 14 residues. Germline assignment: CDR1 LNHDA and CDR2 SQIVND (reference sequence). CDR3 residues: CASSNRGPNYGYTF. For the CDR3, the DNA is TGTGCCAGTAGTAACAGGGGTCCTAACTATGGCTACACCTTC. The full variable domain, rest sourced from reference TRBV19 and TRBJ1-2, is DGGITQSPKYLFRKEGQNVTLSCEQNLNHDAMYWYRQDPGQGLRLIYYSQIVNDFQKGDIAEGYSVSREKKESFPLTVTSAQKNPTAFYLCASSNRGPNYGYTFGSGTRLTVV.

CDR3 coding DNA: TGTGCCAGTAGTTTGGGCAGGGTGCCGGATACGCAGTATTTT. This codes for CASSLGRVPDTQYF. The chain combines TRBV19 with TRBJ2-3; D may be TRBD1 (5 bases). V lost 5 bases and J 6 bases, leaving 15 bases between the germline ends. Germline V CDR1 and CDR2: LNHDA, SQIVND (reference sequence). This CDR3 region has 14 residues.

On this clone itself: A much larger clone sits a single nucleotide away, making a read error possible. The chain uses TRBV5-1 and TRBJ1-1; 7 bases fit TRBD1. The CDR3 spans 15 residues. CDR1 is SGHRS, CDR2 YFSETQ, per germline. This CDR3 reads CARSDQGGGNTEAFF. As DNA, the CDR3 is TGCGCCCGCAGCGACCAGGGGGGCGGGAACACTGAAGCTTTCTTT.

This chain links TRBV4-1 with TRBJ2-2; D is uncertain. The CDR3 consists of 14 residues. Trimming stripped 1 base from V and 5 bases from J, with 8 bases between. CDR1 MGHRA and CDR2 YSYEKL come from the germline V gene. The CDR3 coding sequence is TGCGCCAGCAGCCAAGGATACGCGACCGGGGAGCTGTTTTTT. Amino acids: CASSQGYATGELFF.

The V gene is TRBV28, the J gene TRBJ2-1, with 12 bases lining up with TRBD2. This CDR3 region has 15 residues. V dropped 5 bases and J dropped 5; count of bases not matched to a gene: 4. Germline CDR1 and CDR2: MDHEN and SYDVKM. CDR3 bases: TGTGCCAGCAGTAAATGGACTAGCGGGGACAATGAGCAGTTCTTC. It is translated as CASSKWTSGDNEQFF. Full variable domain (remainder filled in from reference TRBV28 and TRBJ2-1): DVKVTQSSRYLVKRTGEKVFLECVQDMDHENMFWYRQDPGLGLRLIYFSYDVKMKEKGDIPEGYSVSREKKERFSLILESASTNQTSMYLCASSKWTSGDNEQFFGPGTRLTVL.